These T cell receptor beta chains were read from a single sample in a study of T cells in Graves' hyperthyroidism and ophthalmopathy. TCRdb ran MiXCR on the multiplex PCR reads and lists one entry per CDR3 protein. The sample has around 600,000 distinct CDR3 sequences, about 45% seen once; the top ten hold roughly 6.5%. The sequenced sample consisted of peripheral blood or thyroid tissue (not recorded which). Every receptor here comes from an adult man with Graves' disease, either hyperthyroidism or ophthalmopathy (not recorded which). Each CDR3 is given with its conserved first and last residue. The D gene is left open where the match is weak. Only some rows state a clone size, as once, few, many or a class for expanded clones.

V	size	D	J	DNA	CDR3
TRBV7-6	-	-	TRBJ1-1	TGTGCCAGCAGCTCCGGTCCGAACATTGAAGCTTTCTTT	CASSSGPNIEAFF
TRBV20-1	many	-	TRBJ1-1	TGCAGTGCTAGAGATCATGGTGACATGAACACTGAAGCTTTCTTT	CSARDHGDMNTEAFF
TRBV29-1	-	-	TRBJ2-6	TGCAGCGTTACGTCCGAGGGGGAAAACGTCCTGACTTTC	CSVTSEGENVLTF
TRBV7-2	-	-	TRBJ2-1	TGTGCCAGCAGCTTATATTGGAATGGGCAGTTCTTC	CASSLYWNGQFF
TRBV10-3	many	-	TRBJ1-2	TGTGCCATCAGTGAGTCGCAAGGGCTGGATGGCTACACCTTC	CAISESQGLDGYTF
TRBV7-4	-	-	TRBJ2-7	TGTGCCAGCAGCTTCGGGGCGCGGGCCTACGAGCAGTACTTC	CASSFGARAYEQYF
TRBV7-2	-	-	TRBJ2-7	TGTGCCAGCAGCTTAGATCGGCCCACGACCTACGAGCAGTACTTC	CASSLDRPTTYEQYF
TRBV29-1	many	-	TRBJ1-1	TGCAGCGTTGACGTGGGGACGGGAACTGAAGCTTTCTTT	CSVDVGTGTEAFF
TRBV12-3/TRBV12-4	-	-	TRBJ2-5	TGTGCCGGCAGTTTCAGGAGCAGAGAGACCCAGTACTTC	CAGSFRSRETQYF
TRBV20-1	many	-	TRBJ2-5	TGCAGTGTCCCCCACGGACTTTCGGAGACCCAGTACTTC	CSVPHGLSETQYF
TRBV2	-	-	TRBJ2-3	TGTGCCAGCAGTGGGTCAGGGCCATTCCGGCAGTATTTT	CASSGSGPFRQYF
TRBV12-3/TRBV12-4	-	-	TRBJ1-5	TGTGCCAGCAGCCCAGGGAGAGGGTACAATCAGCCCCAGCATTTT	CASSPGRGYNQPQHF
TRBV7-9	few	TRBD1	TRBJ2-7	TGTGCCAGCAGCTTCCGGGACAGGGGTATCGACGAGCAGTACTTC	CASSFRDRGIDEQYF
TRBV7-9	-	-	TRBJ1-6	TGTGCCAGCAGCGGGTATCGAAATACAGGGAATTCACCCCTCCACTTT	CASSGYRNTGNSPLHF
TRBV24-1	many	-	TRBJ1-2	TGTGCCACCAGTGATGGTTCCCGAGGCTACACCTTC	CATSDGSRGYTF
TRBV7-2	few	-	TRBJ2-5	TGTGCCAGCAGCTTAGCGGCGGCAGGGACCCAGTACTTC	CASSLAAAGTQYF
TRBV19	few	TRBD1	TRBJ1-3	TGTGCCAGTAGTATGTTACCACTGGGACAGCGAGACTCTGGAAACACCATATATTTT	CASSMLPLGQRDSGNTIYF
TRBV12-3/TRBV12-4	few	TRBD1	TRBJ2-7	TGTGCCAGCACCCGGGACAGGGCCTACGAGCAGTACTTC	CASTRDRAYEQYF
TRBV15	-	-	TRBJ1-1	TGTGCCACCAGCAATCACGGGCTTGAAGCTTTCTTT	CATSNHGLEAFF
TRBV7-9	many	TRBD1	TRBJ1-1	TGTGCCAGCAGCTTAGCGCTGGGACAGGGAGACACTGAAGCTTTCTTT	CASSLALGQGDTEAFF
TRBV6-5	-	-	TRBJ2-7	TGTGCCAGCAGTGACCGGGACATCGGCTACGAGCAGTACTTC	CASSDRDIGYEQYF
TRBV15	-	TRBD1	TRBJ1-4	TGTGCCACCAGCAGAGGGCCGGGACAGGGAGATGAAAAACTGTTTTTT	CATSRGPGQGDEKLFF
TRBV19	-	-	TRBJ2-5	TGTGCCAGTAGGTCACGGGGGCTAGGGGAGACCCAGTACTTC	CASRSRGLGETQYF
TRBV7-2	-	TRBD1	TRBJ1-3	TGTGCCAGCAGCCCAAGGACAGGGGTGAACACCATATATTTT	CASSPRTGVNTIYF
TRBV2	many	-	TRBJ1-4	TGTGCCAGCAGTGTAGGACACGGAAAGGAAAAACTGTTTTTT	CASSVGHGKEKLFF
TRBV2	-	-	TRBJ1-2	TGTGCCAGTACTACGGGGGGCAGGGGCTACACCTTC	CASTTGGRGYTF
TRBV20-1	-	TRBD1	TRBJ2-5	TGCAGTGCAAGGACAGGGATGGCCGAGACCCAGTACTTC	CSARTGMAETQYF
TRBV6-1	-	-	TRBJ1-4	TGTGCCAGCAGTGATTGGGGGTCAGGCGGAAATGAAAAACTGTTTTTT	CASSDWGSGGNEKLFF
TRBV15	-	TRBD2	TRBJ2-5	TGTGCCACCAGTACACTAGCGGGAGGCCGGTACCAAGAGACCCAGTACTTC	CATSTLAGGRYQETQYF
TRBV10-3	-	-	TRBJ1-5	TGTGCCAGCAACGGTGAGACCGTTAGCAATCAGCCCCAGCATTTT	CASNGETVSNQPQHF
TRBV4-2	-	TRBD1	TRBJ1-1	TGTGCCAGCAGCCCGCGCCGGACAGGGGGAGACACTGAAGCTTTCTTT	CASSPRRTGGDTEAFF
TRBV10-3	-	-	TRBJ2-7	TGTGCCATCAGTGATGGCGACGAGCAGTACTTC	CAISDGDEQYF
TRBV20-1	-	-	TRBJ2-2	TGCAGTGCGCTGGACACTAAGAACACCGGGGAGCTGTTTTTT	CSALDTKNTGELFF
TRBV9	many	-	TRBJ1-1	TGTGCCAGCAGCGTAGGGGCAGGTAACACTGAAGCTTTCTTT	CASSVGAGNTEAFF
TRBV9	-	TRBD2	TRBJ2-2	TGTGCCAGCGGGCGGAGCGGGATGAACACCGGGGAGCTGTTTTTT	CASGRSGMNTGELFF
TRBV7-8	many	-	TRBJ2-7	TGTGCCAGCAGCTGGGCCGGGGCTCTCTCCTACGAGCAGTACTTC	CASSWAGALSYEQYF
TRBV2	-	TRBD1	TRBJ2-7	TGTGCCAGCAGTGGGGACAGGGTCGGGGAGGGCGAGCAGTACTTC	CASSGDRVGEGEQYF
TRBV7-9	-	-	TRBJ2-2	TGTGCCAGCACCAATCTCAGACTGGGGGCCGGGGAGCTGTTTTTT	CASTNLRLGAGELFF
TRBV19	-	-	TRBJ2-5	TGTGCCAGTAGTGGAATTAGTAGGCAGACCCAGTACTTC	CASSGISRQTQYF
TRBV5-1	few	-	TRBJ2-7	TGCGCCAGCAGCTTAGACAGAGTTCTCTACGAGCAGTACTTC	CASSLDRVLYEQYF
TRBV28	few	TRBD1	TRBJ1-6	TGTGCCAGCAGTTTCCCCAGGGGGAGTAATTCACCCCTCCACTTT	CASSFPRGSNSPLHF
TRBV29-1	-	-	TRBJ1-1	TGCAGCTTAGACAGCCCAAACACTGAAGCTTTCTTT	CSLDSPNTEAFF
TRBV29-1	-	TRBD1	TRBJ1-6	TGCAGCTTAGAACCTTGGACAGGGAGCTCCTATAATTCACCCCTCCACTTT	CSLEPWTGSSYNSPLHF
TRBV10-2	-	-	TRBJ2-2	TGCGCCAGCAGCTTACTAGCAAAAACGAACACCGGGGAGCTGTTTTTT	CASSLLAKTNTGELFF
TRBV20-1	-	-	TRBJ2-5	TGCAGTGCTAGAGAACCGGGACAAGAGACCCAGTACTTC	CSAREPGQETQYF
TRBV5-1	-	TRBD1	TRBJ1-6	TGCGCCAGCAGTTCGGGGGACAGGGCTTCACCCCTCCACTTT	CASSSGDRASPLHF
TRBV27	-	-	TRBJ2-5	TGTGCCAGCAGTTTGGGGGGCCCGTACAGGGTGGAGACCCAGTACTTC	CASSLGGPYRVETQYF
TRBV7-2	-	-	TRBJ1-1	TGTGCCAGCAGATGGCGGACGGGATACACTGAAGCTTTCTTT	CASRWRTGYTEAFF
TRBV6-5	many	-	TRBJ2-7	TGTGCCAGCAGTTCCATGATGACAGGTACCTACGAGCAGTACTTC	CASSSMMTGTYEQYF
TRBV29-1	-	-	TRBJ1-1	TGCAGCGTTGAAGTGCGGTCCAGGGCCACTGAAGCTTCCTTT	CSVEVRSRATEASF
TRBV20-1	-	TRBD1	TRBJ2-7	TGCAGTGCTAGAGGTTGGGGGACAGACGAGCAGTACTTC	CSARGWGTDEQYF
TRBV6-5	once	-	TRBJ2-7	TGTGCCAGCAGTTACGGCGGGCGCAGCTCCTACGAGCAGTACTTC	CASSYGGRSSYEQYF
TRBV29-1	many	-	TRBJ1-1	TGCAGCACTTCGACAGGCATGAACACTGAAGCTTTCTTT	CSTSTGMNTEAFF
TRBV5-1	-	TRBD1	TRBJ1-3	TGCGCCAGCAGCCCCGGGACAGGGACCGGAGACACCATATATTTT	CASSPGTGTGDTIYF
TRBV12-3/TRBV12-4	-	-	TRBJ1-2	TGTGCCAGCAGTTTAGTACAGGAACATGGCTACACCTTC	CASSLVQEHGYTF